The sequence of this T cell receptor (beta chain) was determined in a study of neoadjuvant anti-PD-1 for oral cavity cancer. Study-level information: Around day 43, patients without progression received a fourth nivolumab dose before surgery. Study-wide points: TCR analyses covered only three patients per response group.

Specified time point: after neoadjuvant nivolumab, at surgical resection. Patients had newly diagnosed, untreated stage II-IVA oral cavity squamous cell carcinoma. The table came from immunoSEQ multiplex PCR; TCRdb's copy has only in-frame clones and leaves some out. The data hold nearly 15,000 clones, with 40% observed a single time. This CDR3 region has 16 residues. Germline loops: CDR1 MGHRA, CDR2 YSYEKL. V lost 0 bases to trimming and J lost 6 bases, with 16 bases between them. This clone qualifies as medium-sized. No antigen is known for it. This sequence was found in a person aged 40 to 85 with oral cavity squamous cell carcinoma. The sequenced sample was tumor tissue, obtained after nivolumab (anti-PD-1) treatment. The J gene is TRBJ2-3, the V gene TRBV4-1; D remains ambiguous. Here the CDR3 reads CASSQDIALPRDTQYF. DNA of the CDR3: TGCGCCAGCAGCCAAGATATTGCCCTACCCAGGGATACGCAGTATTTT.